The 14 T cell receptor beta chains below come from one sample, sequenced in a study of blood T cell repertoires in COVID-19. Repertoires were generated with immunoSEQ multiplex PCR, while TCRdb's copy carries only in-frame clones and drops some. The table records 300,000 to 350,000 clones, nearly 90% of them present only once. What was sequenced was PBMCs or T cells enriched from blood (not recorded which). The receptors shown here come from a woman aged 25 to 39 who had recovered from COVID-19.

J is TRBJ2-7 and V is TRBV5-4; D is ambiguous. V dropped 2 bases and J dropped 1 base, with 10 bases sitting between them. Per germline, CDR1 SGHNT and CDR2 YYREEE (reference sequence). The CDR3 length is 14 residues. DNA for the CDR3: TGTGCCAGCAGCTTCGACTTAAAATCCTACGAGCAGTACTTC. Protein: CASSFDLKSYEQYF. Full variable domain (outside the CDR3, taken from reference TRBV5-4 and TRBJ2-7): ETGVTQSPTHLIKTRGQQVTLRCSSQSGHNTVSWYQQALGQGPQFIFQYYREEENGRGNFPPRFSGLQFPNYSSELNVNALELDDSALYLCASSFDLKSYEQYFGPGTRLTVT.

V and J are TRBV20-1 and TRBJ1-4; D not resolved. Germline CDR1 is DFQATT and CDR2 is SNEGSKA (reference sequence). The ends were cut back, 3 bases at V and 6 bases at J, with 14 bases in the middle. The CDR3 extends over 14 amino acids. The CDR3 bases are TGCAGTGCTAGTATGTGGAGGGTTGATGAAAAACTGTTTTTT. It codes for CSASMWRVDEKLFF.

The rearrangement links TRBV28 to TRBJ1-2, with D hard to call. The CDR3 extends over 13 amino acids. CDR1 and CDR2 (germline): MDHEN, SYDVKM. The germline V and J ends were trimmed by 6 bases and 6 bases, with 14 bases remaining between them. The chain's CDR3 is CASSHQYFDGYTF. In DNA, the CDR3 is TGTGCCAGCAGCCACCAATACTTCGATGGCTACACCTTC.

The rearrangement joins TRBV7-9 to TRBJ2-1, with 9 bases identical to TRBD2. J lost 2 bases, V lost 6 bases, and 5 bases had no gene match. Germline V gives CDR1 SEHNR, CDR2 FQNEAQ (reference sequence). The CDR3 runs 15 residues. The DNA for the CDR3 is TGTGCCAGCAGTGTTAGCGGGAGCCCCTACAATGAGCAGTTCTTC. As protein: CASSVSGSPYNEQFF.

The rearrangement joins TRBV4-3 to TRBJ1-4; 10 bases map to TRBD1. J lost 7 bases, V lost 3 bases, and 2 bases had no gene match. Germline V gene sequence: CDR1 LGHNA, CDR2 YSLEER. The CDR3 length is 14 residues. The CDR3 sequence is CASSQGQGSEKLFF. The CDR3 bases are TGCGCCAGCAGCCAGGGACAGGGGAGTGAAAAACTGTTTTTT.

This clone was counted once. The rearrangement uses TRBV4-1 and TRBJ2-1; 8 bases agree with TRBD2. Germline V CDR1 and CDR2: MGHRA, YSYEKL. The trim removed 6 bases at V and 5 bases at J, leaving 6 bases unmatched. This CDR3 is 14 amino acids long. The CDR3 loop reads CASSQPLADNEQFF. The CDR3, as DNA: TGCGCCAGCAGTCAGCCACTAGCGGACAATGAGCAGTTCTTC.

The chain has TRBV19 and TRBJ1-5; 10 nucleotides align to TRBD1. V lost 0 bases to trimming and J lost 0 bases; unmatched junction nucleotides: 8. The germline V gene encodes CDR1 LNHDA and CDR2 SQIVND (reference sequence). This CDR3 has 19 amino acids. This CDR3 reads CASSIDPRQGAYSNQPQHF. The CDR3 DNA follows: TGTGCCAGTAGTATAGATCCGAGACAGGGGGCATATAGCAATCAGCCCCAGCATTTT.

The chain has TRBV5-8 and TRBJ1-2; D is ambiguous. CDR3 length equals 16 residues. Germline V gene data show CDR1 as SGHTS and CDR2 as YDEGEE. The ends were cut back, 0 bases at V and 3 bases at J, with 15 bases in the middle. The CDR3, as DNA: TGTGCCAGCAGCTTGGTGGGGAGGGAGTTACACTATGGCTACACCTTC. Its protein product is CASSLVGRELHYGYTF.

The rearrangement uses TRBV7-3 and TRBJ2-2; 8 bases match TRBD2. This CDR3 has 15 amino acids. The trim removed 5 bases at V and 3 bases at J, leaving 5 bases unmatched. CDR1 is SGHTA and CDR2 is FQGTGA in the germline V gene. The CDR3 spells CASSPRRGDTGELFF. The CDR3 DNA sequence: TGTGCCAGCAGCCCCAGGCGGGGGGACACCGGGGAGCTGTTTTTT.

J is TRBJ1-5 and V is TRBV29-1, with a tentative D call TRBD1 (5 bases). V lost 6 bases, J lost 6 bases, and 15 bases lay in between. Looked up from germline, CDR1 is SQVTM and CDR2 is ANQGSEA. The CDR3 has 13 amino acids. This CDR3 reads CSVLGGMGQPQHF. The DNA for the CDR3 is TGCAGCGTCCTGGGGGGGATGGGTCAGCCCCAGCATTTT.

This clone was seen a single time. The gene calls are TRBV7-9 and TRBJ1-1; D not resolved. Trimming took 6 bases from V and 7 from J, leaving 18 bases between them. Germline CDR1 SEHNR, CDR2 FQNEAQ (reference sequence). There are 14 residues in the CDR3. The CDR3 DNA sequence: TGTGCCAGCAGTGGAGGCCACCCTGACCTTGAAGCTTTCTTT. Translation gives CASSGGHPDLEAFF.

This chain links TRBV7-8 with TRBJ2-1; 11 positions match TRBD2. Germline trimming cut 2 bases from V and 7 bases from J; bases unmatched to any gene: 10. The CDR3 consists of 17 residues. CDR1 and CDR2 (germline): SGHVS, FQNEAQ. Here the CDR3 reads CASSLWVLAGGGNEQFF. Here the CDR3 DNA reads TGTGCCAGCAGCTTATGGGTGCTAGCGGGAGGTGGGAATGAGCAGTTCTTC.

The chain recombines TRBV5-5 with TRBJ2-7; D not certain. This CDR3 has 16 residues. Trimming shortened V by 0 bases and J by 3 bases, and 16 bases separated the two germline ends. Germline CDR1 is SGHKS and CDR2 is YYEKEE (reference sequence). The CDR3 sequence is CASSLADFGGFYEQYF. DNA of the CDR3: TGTGCCAGCAGCTTGGCCGACTTTGGTGGGTTCTACGAGCAGTACTTC.

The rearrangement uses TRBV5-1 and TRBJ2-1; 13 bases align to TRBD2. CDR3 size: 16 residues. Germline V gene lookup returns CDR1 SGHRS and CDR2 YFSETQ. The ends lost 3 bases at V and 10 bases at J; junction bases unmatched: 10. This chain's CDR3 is CASSSTFGLAGAEQFF. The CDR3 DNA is TGCGCCAGCAGCTCCACATTCGGACTAGCGGGAGCAGAGCAGTTCTTC.